A single sample gave rise to the 2 T cell receptor beta chains below, sequenced in a study of blood T cell repertoires in COVID-19. Clones were read by immunoSEQ multiplex PCR, and TCRdb kept only the in-frame ones, dropping some. Of 15,000 to 20,000 clones listed, around 91% were seen once; the top ten hold approximately 4.3%. Source material: peripheral blood. The receptors come from a man aged 55 to 69 with active COVID-19.

The CDR3 DNA reads as TGTGCCAGCAGTGACGGCCGGGAAAGCACAGATACGCAGTATTTT. Its translation is CASSDGRESTDTQYF. V usage is TRBV6-4 and J usage is TRBJ2-3; D possibly corresponds to TRBD2 (5 bases). The CDR3 is 15 residues long. Trimming took 2 bases from V and 0 from J, leaving 9 bases between them. Germline V gene lookup returns CDR1 MRHNA and CDR2 SNTAGT.

V and J are TRBV5-1 and TRBJ2-3, with TRBD1 as a possible D gene (6 bases). The V gene lost 4 bases and the J gene lost 6 bases, with 12 bases spanning the gap. Germline-derived CDR1 and CDR2 are SGHRS and YFSETQ. CDR3 length: 13 amino acids. The CDR3 loop is CASSITGSDTQYF. The DNA of the CDR3 is TGCGCCAGCAGCATCACAGGGTCCGATACGCAGTATTTT.